Sequencing of this T cell receptor beta chain was carried out in a study of shared clonotypes between healthy human individuals. Study-wide results and limits: For naive CD4 cells, around 5% of clonotypes were shared across a handful of donors.

Investigators divided CD4+ cells into CD45RA+ naive and CD45RA-negative memory subsets. A remark on this clone: Antigen: not known. Within the sample, other DNA sequences also encode this same CDR3.

The assay was immunoSEQ multiplex PCR, and TCRdb's table has in-frame clones only and misses some. The data contain 2 million to 2.5 million clones, approximately 93% of them singletons. Sequencing was performed on naive CD4+ T cells from PBMCs. Sample subset: CD45RA+ positively selected. The origin of this receptor is a young man in good health. Some clones in this sample may be carry-over from other donors' samples.

This CDR3 reads CASSEQGLNTEAFF. The CDR3 DNA sequence: TGTGCCAGCAGTGAACAGGGGCTGAACACTGAAGCTTTCTTT. The rearrangement links TRBV2 to TRBJ1-1; tentative D call: TRBD1 (6 bases). V lost 2 bases and J lost 0, with 7 bases in between. The germline V gene has CDR1 SNHLY and CDR2 FYNNEI. The CDR3 has 14 residues. Using reference TRBV2 and TRBJ1-1 for the parts outside the CDR3, the full variable domain is EPEVTQTPSHQVTQMGQEVILRCVPISNHLYFYWYRQILGQKVEFLVSFYNNEISEKSEIFDDQFSVERPDGSNFTLKIRSTKLEDSAMYFCASSEQGLNTEAFFGQGTRLTVV.